The 3 T cell receptor beta chains in this list originate from one sample, sequenced in a study of control samples from healthy donors and cancer patients. Clones were sequenced by immunoSEQ multiplex PCR, and TCRdb holds only the in-frame ones, with some missing. This table holds over 80,000 clones, approximately 81% found once. The sample consisted of blood. All receptors derive from a woman between 25 and 40 years old in good health.

This chain connects TRBV25-1 to TRBJ1-4; 11 bases match TRBD1. From germline, CDR1 is MGHDK and CDR2 SYGVNS. The CDR3 length is 17 residues. Trimming cost V 8 bases and J 1 base; bases outside gene matches: 9. CDR3 nucleotide sequence: TGTGCCAGCTCCGTCCAGGGACAGGGGGTAACTAATGAAAAACTGTTTTTT. Translation: CASSVQGQGVTNEKLFF. Filled out from reference TRBV25-1 and TRBJ1-4, the complete variable domain reads EADIYQTPRYLVIGTGKKITLECSQTMGHDKMYWYQQDPGMELHLIHYSYGVNSTEKGDLSSESTVSRIRTEHFPLTLESARPSHTSQYLCASSVQGQGVTNEKLFFGSGTQLSVL.

The chain recombines TRBV7-2 with TRBJ2-3; D is ambiguous. In germline, CDR1 is SGHTA, CDR2 FQGNSA. Between the trimmed V and J ends, which lost 4 bases and 2 bases, there was a span of 4 bases. This CDR3 is 12 amino acids long. CDR3 nucleotide sequence: TGTGCCAGCAGCTCCTACACAGATACGCAGTATTTT. This encodes CASSSYTDTQYF.

A single count supports this clone. The rearrangement uses TRBV2 and TRBJ2-3; D is unresolved. The CDR3 is 13 residues long. Germline CDR1 is SNHLY and CDR2 is FYNNEI. The V gene lost 3 bases and the J gene lost 2 bases, with 6 bases spanning the gap. CDR3 coding DNA: TGTGCCAGCAGTGATCCCCTCACAGATACGCAGTATTTT. It yields the protein CASSDPLTDTQYF.